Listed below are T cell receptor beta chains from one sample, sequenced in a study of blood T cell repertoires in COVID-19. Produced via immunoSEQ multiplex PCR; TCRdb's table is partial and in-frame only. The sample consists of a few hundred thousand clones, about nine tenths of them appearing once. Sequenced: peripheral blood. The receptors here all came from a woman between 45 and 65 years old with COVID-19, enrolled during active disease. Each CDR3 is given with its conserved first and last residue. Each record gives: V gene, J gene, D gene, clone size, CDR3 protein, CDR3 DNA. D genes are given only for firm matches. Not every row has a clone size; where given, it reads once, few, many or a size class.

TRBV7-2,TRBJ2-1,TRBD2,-,CASSWRLAGGQDEQFF,TGTGCCAGCAGCTGGAGACTAGCGGGAGGGCAGGATGAGCAGTTCTTC
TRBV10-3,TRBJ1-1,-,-,CAISEWKQGTEAFF,TGTGCCATCAGTGAGTGGAAACAGGGAACTGAAGCTTTCTTT
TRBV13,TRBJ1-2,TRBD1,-,CASSLRTGSEGYTF,TGTGCCAGCAGCCTCCGGACAGGGTCAGAAGGCTACACCTTC
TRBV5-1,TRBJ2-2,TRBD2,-,CASSLKAGEAGELFF,TGCGCCAGCAGCTTAAAAGCGGGAGAAGCCGGGGAGCTGTTTTTT
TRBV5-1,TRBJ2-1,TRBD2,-,CASGGDAGLDNEQFF,TGCGCCAGCGGGGGGGACGCCGGTCTTGACAATGAGCAGTTCTTC
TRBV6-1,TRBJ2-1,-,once,CASSEWESSYNEQFF,TGTGCCAGCAGTGAGTGGGAGAGCTCCTACAATGAGCAGTTCTTC
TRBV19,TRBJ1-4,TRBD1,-,CASSRGTGNEKLFF,TGTGCCAGTAGTAGAGGGACAGGGAATGAAAAACTGTTTTTT
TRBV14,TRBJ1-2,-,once,CASSQYARALTF,TGTGCCAGCAGCCAATACGCCAGGGCTTTGACCTTC
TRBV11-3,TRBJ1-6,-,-,CASRENRQENSPLHF,TGTGCCAGCAGGGAAAATAGACAAGAAAATTCACCCCTCCACTTT
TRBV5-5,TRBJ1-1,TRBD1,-,CASSSGQGRNTEAFF,TGTGCCAGCAGCTCGGGACAGGGGAGGAACACTGAAGCTTTCTTT
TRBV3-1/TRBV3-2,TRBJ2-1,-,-,CASSQDLGASGSYNEQFF,TGTGCCAGCAGCCAAGATCTGGGTGCGAGCGGGTCATACAATGAGCAGTTCTTC
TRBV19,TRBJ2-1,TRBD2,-,CASRLAGGGNEQFF,TGTGCCAGTCGGTTAGCGGGAGGAGGGAATGAGCAGTTCTTC
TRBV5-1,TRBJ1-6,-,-,CASSLEYAGGNSPLHF,TGCGCCAGCAGCTTGGAGTACGCTGGAGGGAATTCACCCCTCCACTTT
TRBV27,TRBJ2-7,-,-,CASRDGQSSYEQYF,TGTGCCAGCAGGGACGGACAGAGCTCCTACGAGCAGTACTTC
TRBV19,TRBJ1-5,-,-,CATRLGEVRNQPQHF,TGTGCCACCCGGCTGGGCGAAGTCCGCAATCAGCCCCAGCATTTT
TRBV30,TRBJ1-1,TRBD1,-,CAWSVLSGGLNTEAFF,TGTGCCTGGAGTGTACTATCAGGGGGCTTGAACACTGAAGCTTTCTTT